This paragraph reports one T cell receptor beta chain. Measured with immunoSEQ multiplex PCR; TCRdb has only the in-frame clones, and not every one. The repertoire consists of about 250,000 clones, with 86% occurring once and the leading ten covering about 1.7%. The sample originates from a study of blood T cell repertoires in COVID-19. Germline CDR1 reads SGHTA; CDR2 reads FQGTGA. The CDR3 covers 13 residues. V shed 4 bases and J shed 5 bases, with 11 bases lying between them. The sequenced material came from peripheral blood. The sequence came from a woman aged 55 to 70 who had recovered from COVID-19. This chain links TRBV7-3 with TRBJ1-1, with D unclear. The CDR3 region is CASSSGARTEAFF. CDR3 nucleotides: TGTGCCAGCAGCTCGGGAGCGCGGACTGAAGCTTTCTTT. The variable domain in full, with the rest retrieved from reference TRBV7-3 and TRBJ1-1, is GAGVSQTPSNKVTEKGKYVELRCDPISGHTALYWYRQSLGQGPEFLIYFQGTGAADDSGLPNDRFFAVRPEGSVSTLKIQRTERGDSAVYLCASSSGARTEAFFGQGTRLTVV.